Below, 18 T cell receptor beta chains from the same sample are listed, as sequenced in a study of OX40 agonist ivuxolimab in advanced cancers. To prepare the library, the immunoSEQ multiplex PCR assay was applied. In its TCRdb copy, this immuneACCESS table keeps in-frame sequences only and misses some clones. Where compared with another copy, unresolved V genes explain less than half of these, and the others have no known cause. The sample contains 65,000 to 95,000 clones, under 85% of them found a single time. Clones ranked in the top ten supply roughly 0.5% of the sample. This specimen was CD4+ or CD8+ T cells sorted from blood, taken in a trial of the OX40 agonist ivuxolimab. The receptors shown here come from an adult with an advanced solid tumor such as melanoma, head and neck, liver or kidney cancer.

The gene calls are TRBV7-2 and TRBJ1-1; D is undetermined. Germline lookup yields CDR1 SGHTA and CDR2 FQGNSA. Trimming left V 5 bases short and J 1 base short, with 11 bases between. This CDR3 contains 14 residues. In nucleotides, the CDR3 is TGTGCCAGCAGCCCCTGGACGGGGAACACTGAAGCTTTCTTT. Its translation is CASSPWTGNTEAFF.

This chain links TRBV5-6 with TRBJ2-1; D unclear. CDR1 and CDR2 (germline): SGHDT, YYEEEE. The CDR3 consists of 12 residues. Trimming shortened V by 4 bases and J by 6 bases, and 8 bases separated the two germline ends. This CDR3 is CASSPPINEQFF. Here the CDR3 DNA reads TGTGCCAGCAGCCCGCCTATCAATGAGCAGTTCTTC.

J is TRBJ1-4 and V is TRBV30; D unresolved. The CDR3 is made up of 13 amino acids. V was cut by 4 bases and J by 5 bases, with 11 bases left in between. Germline CDR1 reads GTSNPN; CDR2 reads SVGIG (reference sequence). DNA of the CDR3: TGTGCCTGGACACCGGGAGGGAATGAAAAACTGTTTTTT. It is translated as CAWTPGGNEKLFF.

V usage is TRBV28 and J usage is TRBJ2-7; maybe TRBD2 (6 bases). Germline CDR1 reads MDHEN; CDR2 reads SYDVKM. This CDR3 has 12 residues. V was shortened by 6 bases and J by 5 bases, with 11 bases between the two germline ends. The CDR3 nucleotides read TGTGCCAGCAGCACGGGAGTCCACGAGCAGTACTTC. The encoded protein is CASSTGVHEQYF.

Here the CDR3 reads CASSFLGYEQYF. CDR3 nucleotide sequence: TGTGCCAGCAGCTTTCTGGGATACGAGCAGTACTTC. This sequence joins TRBV7-2 and TRBJ2-7; no clear D gene. V was shortened by 3 bases and J by 4 bases, with 7 bases between the two germline ends. The germline gives CDR1 SGHTA, CDR2 FQGNSA. This CDR3 has 12 amino acids.

The CDR3 region is CASSLGLGNQPQHF. The CDR3 DNA follows: TGTGCCAGCAGCTTGGGTTTGGGCAATCAGCCCCAGCATTTT. The V and J genes are TRBV5-6 and TRBJ1-5; D is unclear. V lost 0 bases and J lost 2, with 6 bases in between. Germline V gene data show CDR1 as SGHDT and CDR2 as YYEEEE. The CDR3 spans 14 residues. Using reference TRBV5-6 and TRBJ1-5 for the parts outside the CDR3, the full variable domain is DAGVTQSPTHLIKTRGQQVTLRCSPKSGHDTVSWYQQALGQGPQFIFQYYEEEERQRGNFPDRFSGHQFPNYSSELNVNALLLGDSALYLCASSLGLGNQPQHFGDGTRLSIL.

The chain is built from TRBV6-6 and TRBJ1-1, with unresolved D. Germline V gene lookup returns CDR1 MNHNY and CDR2 SVGAGI (reference sequence). The CDR3 sequence is 10 residues long. Trimming pared 7 bases from V and 1 base from J, leaving 1 base between. The CDR3 DNA follows: TGTGCCAGCAAGAACACTGAAGCTTTCTTT. It codes for CASKNTEAFF.

The rearrangement joins TRBV28 to TRBJ1-5; D is undetermined. This CDR3 is built from 15 residues. V shed 6 bases and J shed 0 bases, with 12 bases lying between them. Germline lookup yields CDR1 MDHEN and CDR2 SYDVKM. This chain's CDR3 is CASSSGRYSNQPQHF. The CDR3 DNA sequence: TGTGCCAGCAGCTCAGGACGCTATAGCAATCAGCCCCAGCATTTT.

This clone appeared once. The chain uses TRBV28 and TRBJ1-2; TRBD1 is a possible D gene (5 bases). Germline CDR1 and CDR2: MDHEN and SYDVKM. V lost 5 bases and J 4 bases, leaving 17 bases between the germline ends. This CDR3 has 15 amino acids. The CDR3 reads CASSPAGAGTYGYTF. Written as DNA, the CDR3 is TGTGCCAGCAGTCCGGCCGGGGCAGGGACCTATGGCTACACCTTC.

J is TRBJ2-1 and V is TRBV18; 15 nucleotides match TRBD2. Per germline, CDR1 KGHSH and CDR2 LQKENI. After removal of 1 base from V and 8 bases from J, the junction contained 9 bases not matched to a gene. The CDR3 has 18 amino acids. The CDR3 DNA is TGTGCCAGCTCACCACTCTGGACTAGCGGGGGGGCAGTGGATGAGCAGTTCTTC. Translated: CASSPLWTSGGAVDEQFF.

J is TRBJ2-1 and V is TRBV5-1; no firm D call. This CDR3 has 12 amino acids. Trimming removed 1 base from V and 5 bases from J, with 4 bases in between. In germline, CDR1 is SGHRS, CDR2 YFSETQ. CDR3 in DNA: TGCGCCAGCAGCTTGTCGAACAATGAGCAGTTCTTC. Protein: CASSLSNNEQFF. The full variable domain, with the rest looked up from reference TRBV5-1 and TRBJ2-1, is KAGVTQTPRYLIKTRGQQVTLSCSPISGHRSVSWYQQTPGQGLQFLFEYFSETQRNKGNFPGRFSGRQFSNSRSEMNVSTLELGDSALYLCASSLSNNEQFFGPGTRLTVL.

The J gene is TRBJ2-7, the V gene TRBV4-2; 10 bases are shared with TRBD2. With V trimmed by 0 bases and J by 3 bases, 5 bases remained unmatched. CDR1 is LGHNA, CDR2 YNFKEQ, per germline. The CDR3 spans 16 residues. The CDR3 reads CASSQEASGSFYEQYF. As DNA, the CDR3 is TGTGCCAGCAGCCAAGAAGCTAGCGGGAGTTTCTACGAGCAGTACTTC.

CDR3 DNA: TGTGCCAGCAGTGCTTTTACAGGGGGTAGGCAGCCCCAGCATTTT. Amino acids: CASSAFTGGRQPQHF. The chain couples TRBV2 to TRBJ1-5; 8 nucleotides line up with TRBD1. The CDR3 is made up of 15 amino acids. From germline, CDR1 is SNHLY and CDR2 FYNNEI. V lost 4 bases to trimming and J lost 7 bases; unmatched junction nucleotides: 9.

CDR3 sequence: CASSITGTPEQYF. The CDR3 DNA reads TGTGCCAGTAGTATAACAGGCACACCTGAGCAGTACTTC. This chain links TRBV19 with TRBJ2-7, with D maybe TRBD1 (5 bases). Germline V gene data show CDR1 as LNHDA and CDR2 as SQIVND (reference sequence). Trimming shortened V by 2 bases and J by 7 bases, and 12 bases separated the two germline ends. The length of the CDR3 is 13 residues.

A note on this clone: Other DNA sequences in this specimen translate into the identical CDR3. This chain joins TRBV4-3 and TRBJ1-5, with TRBD1 as a possible D gene (6 bases). CDR3 length: 13 residues. V gave up 0 bases and J gave up 7 bases, with 7 bases separating them. Germline loops: CDR1 LGHNA, CDR2 YSLEER. CDR3: CASSQDRGQPQHF. The CDR3 nucleotides are TGCGCCAGCAGCCAAGACAGGGGACAGCCCCAGCATTTT.

The chain links TRBV9 to TRBJ2-1, with 11 bases identical to TRBD2. With 3 bases clipped from V and 6 bases from J, the junction kept 8 bases outside the gene matches. The germline gives CDR1 SGDLS, CDR2 YYNGEE. This CDR3 spans 16 amino acids. In DNA form, the CDR3 reads TGTGCCAGCAGCGGTTTAGCGGGAGGGCTTAGCAATGAGCAGTTCTTC. It encodes CASSGLAGGLSNEQFF.

The genes are TRBV9 and TRBJ1-6; D is perhaps TRBD1 (5 bases). The V end lost 0 bases, the J end lost 12 bases, and 16 bases lay between the germline ends. Germline V gives CDR1 SGDLS, CDR2 YYNGEE. The CDR3 covers 15 residues. The CDR3 loop reads CASSVEAGWGGPLHF. The CDR3 nucleotides read TGTGCCAGCAGCGTAGAAGCAGGGTGGGGCGGACCCCTCCACTTT.

The chain joins TRBV9 to TRBJ2-5; 9 bases agree with TRBD2. The CDR3 consists of 15 residues. Germline lookup yields CDR1 SGDLS and CDR2 YYNGEE. Trimming cost V 0 bases and J 5 bases; bases outside gene matches: 5. The chain's CDR3 is CASSVGIAGVETQYF. In nucleotides, the CDR3 is TGTGCCAGCAGCGTAGGCATAGCGGGAGTGGAGACCCAGTACTTC.